The sequence of this TCR beta chain was determined in a study of cytomegalovirus exposure and HLA in healthy donors. PCR was performed using 60 Vbeta and 13 Jbeta primers. Repertoires were generated with immunoSEQ multiplex PCR, while TCRdb's copy carries only in-frame clones and drops some. The sample holds roughly 140,000 clones, about four fifths seen once. Concerning this clone: Its target is not known.

Germline assignment: CDR1 SGDLS and CDR2 YYNGEE. V shed 3 bases and J shed 8 bases, with 23 bases lying between them. This CDR3 region has 16 residues. Whole-study results and caveats: Sequence variants that were highly shared formed a cluster that was likely a sequencing artifact. According to the study, around 180 TCR beta chains were cytomegalovirus-associated. A later analysis linked a missense variant in DCLRE1C to the trimming of TCR beta V and J genes.

The receptor comes from a woman in her thirties or forties in good health and CMV-seropositive. V is TRBV9 and J is TRBJ1-2; TRBD1 might be the D (6 bases). The specimen was PBMCs. CDR3 residues: CASSAPGGGRQGGYTF. CDR3 DNA: TGTGCCAGCAGCGCCCCGGGCGGGGGGCGGCAGGGAGGCTACACCTTC.